The sequence of this T cell receptor (beta chain) was determined in a study of technical replicates of blood from a few donors. Germline lookup yields CDR1 SGHAT and CDR2 FQNNGV. V trimming: 5 bases; J trimming: 4 bases; junction bases outside the gene matches: 9. The CDR3 has 15 amino acids. Produced via immunoSEQ multiplex PCR; TCRdb's table is partial and in-frame only. Counted here are about 69,000 clones, 75% to 90% occurring once; the ten biggest clones make up 4.6%. Sequencing was carried out using PBMCs. The sequence was collected from a human donor in good health. Some clones in this sample may be carry-over from other donors' samples. The chain combines TRBV11-2 with TRBJ2-7, with TRBD2 matching over 9 bases. CDR3 sequence (DNA): TGTGCCAGCAGCCCCCTTAGCGGGAGTCCGTACGAGCAGTACTTC. Protein product: CASSPLSGSPYEQYF.